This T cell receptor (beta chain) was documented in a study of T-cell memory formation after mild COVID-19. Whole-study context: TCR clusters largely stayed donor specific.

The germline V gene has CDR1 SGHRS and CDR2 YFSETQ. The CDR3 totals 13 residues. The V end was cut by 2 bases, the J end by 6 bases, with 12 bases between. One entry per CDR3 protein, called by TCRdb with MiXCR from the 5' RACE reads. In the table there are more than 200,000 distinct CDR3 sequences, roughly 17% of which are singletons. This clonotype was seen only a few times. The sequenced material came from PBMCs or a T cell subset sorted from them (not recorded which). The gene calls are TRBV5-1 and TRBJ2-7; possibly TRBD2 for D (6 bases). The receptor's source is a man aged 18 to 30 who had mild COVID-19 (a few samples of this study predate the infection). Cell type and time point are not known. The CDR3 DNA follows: TGCGCCAGCAGCTTCGGGGGTTCGGGCGAGCAGTACGTC. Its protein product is CASSFGGSGEQYV.